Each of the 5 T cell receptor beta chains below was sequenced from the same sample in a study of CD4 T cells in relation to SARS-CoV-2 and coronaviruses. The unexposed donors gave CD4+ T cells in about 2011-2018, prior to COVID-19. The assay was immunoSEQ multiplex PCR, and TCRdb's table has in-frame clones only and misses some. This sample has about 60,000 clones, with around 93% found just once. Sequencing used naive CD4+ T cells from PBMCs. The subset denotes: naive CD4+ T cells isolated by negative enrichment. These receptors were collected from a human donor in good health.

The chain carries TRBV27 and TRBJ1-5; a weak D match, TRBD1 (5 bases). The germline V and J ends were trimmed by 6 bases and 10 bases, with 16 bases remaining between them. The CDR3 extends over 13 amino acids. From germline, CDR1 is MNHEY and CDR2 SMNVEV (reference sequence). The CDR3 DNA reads TGTGCCAGCAGGGACAAGGCCTTCGCTCCCCAGCATTTT. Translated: CASRDKAFAPQHF.

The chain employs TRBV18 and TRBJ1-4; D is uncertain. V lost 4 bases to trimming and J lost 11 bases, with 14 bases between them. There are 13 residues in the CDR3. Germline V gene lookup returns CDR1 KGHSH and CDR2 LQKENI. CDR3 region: CASSRSTAEKLFF. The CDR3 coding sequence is TGTGCCAGCTCACGATCGACTGCCGAGAAACTGTTTTTT.

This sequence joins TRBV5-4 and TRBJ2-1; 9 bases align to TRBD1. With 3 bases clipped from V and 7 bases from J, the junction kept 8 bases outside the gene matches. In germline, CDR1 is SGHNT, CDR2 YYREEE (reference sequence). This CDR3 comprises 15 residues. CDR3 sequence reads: CASSSTGQGVNEQFF. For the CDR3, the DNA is TGTGCCAGCAGCTCCACGGGACAGGGCGTTAATGAGCAGTTCTTC.

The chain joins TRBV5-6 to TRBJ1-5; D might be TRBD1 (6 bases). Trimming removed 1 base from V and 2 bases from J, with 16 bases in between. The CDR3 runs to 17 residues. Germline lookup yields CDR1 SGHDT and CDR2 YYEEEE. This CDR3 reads CASSLRSRGAGNQPQHF. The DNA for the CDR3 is TGTGCCAGCAGCTTGAGAAGTCGGGGGGCCGGCAATCAGCCCCAGCATTTT.

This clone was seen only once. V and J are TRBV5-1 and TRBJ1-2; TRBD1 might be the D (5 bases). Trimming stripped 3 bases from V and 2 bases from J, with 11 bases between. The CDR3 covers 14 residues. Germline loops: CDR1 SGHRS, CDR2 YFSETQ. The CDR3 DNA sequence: TGCGCCAGCAGCTCCGGACAAACGAACTATGGCTACACCTTC. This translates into CASSSGQTNYGYTF. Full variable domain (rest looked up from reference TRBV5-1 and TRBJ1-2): KAGVTQTPRYLIKTRGQQVTLSCSPISGHRSVSWYQQTPGQGLQFLFEYFSETQRNKGNFPGRFSGRQFSNSRSEMNVSTLELGDSALYLCASSSGQTNYGYTFGSGTRLTVV.